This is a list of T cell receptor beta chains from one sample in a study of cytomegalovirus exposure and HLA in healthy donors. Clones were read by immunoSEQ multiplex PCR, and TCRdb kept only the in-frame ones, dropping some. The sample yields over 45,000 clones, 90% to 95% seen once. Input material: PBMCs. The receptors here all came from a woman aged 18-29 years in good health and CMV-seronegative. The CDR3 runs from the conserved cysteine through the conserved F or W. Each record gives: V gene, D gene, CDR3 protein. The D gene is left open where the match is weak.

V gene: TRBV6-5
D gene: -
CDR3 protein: CASTPRGARNNEQFF

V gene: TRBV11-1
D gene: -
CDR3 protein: CASKLNRGSYEQYF

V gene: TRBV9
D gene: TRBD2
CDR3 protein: CASSATSGSTDTQYF

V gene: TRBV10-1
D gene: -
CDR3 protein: CASSGPRGPGLNTEAFF

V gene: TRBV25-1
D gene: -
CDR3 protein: CASSSQVYTEAFF

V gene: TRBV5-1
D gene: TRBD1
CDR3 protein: CASSFQGEDGYTF

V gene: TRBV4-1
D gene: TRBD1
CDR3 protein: CASSPSQGFSTNEKLFF

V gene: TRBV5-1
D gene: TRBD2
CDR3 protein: CASSWGRDYDTQYF

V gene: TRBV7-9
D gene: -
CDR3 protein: CASSLAEFAEQFF

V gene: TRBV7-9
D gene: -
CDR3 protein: CASSLARSGSVNTEAFF

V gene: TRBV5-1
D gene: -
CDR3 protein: CASSLELSATDTQYF

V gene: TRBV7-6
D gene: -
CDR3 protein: CASTVGGRETDTQYF

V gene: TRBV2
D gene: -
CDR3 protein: CASSELGAGSSYNEQFF

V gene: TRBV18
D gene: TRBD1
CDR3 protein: CASSSYQGEGSEAFF

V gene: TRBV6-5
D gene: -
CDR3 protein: CASSYGRGRGDYGYTF

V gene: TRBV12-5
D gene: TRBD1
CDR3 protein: CASGLPSGQGDPPNYGYTF

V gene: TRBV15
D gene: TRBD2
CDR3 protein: CATSTRTSGGPRRDTQYF

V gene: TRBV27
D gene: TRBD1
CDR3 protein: CASRQGARGNEQFF

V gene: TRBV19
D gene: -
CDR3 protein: CASSPRGGALETQYF

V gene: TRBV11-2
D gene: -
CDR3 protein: CTSSLGDSILGQYF

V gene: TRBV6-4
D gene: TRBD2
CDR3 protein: CASSDMPTGRPDTQYF

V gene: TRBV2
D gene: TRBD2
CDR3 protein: CASSRTSGGDKNIQYF

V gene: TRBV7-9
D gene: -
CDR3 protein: CASSLREVTGELFF

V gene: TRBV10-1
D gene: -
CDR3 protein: CARPPGEGGYTF

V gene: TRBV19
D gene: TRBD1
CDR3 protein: CASNRGEGQPQHF

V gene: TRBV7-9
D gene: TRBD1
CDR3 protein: CASSFGTDAGWADEQFF

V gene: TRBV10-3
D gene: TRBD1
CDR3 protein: CAISDLLITGQGPTYEQYF

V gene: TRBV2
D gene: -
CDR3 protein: CASIPAPRVVNTQYF

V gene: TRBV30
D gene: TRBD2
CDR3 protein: CASRTSGTYNEQFF

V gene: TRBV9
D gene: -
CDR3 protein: CASSGIGFEKLFF

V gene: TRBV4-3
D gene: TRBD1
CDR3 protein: CASSQDIGQGFTEAFF

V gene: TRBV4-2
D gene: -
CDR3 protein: CASSQLKRVTDTQYF

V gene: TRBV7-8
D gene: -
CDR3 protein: CASSASGTYTDTQYF